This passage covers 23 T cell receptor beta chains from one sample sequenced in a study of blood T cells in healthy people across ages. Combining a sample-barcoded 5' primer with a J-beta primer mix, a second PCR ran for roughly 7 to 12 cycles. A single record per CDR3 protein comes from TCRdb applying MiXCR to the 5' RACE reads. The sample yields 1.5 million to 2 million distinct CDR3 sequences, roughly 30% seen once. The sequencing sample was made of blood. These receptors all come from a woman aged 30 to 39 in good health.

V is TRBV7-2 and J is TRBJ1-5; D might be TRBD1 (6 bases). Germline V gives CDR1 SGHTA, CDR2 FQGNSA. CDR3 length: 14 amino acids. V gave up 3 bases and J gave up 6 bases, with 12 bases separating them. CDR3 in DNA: TGTGCCAGCAGCTTCGGGGGGCTCGTTCAGCCCCAGCATTTT. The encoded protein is CASSFGGLVQPQHF.

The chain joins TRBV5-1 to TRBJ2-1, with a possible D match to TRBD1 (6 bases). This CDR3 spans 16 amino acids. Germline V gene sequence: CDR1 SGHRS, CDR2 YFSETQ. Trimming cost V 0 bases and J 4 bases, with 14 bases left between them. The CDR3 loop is CASSLGVRDKYNEQFF. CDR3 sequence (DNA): TGCGCCAGCAGCTTGGGAGTACGGGACAAATACAATGAGCAGTTCTTC.

The CDR3 region is CSAQRDSYNEQFF. The CDR3 nucleotides are TGCAGTGCTCAGCGGGACTCCTACAATGAGCAGTTCTTC. The genes are TRBV20-1 and TRBJ2-1, with TRBD2 identical over 7 bases. CDR1 and CDR2 (germline): DFQATT, SNEGSKA (reference sequence). The V and J ends lost 5 bases and 0 bases, in that order; junction bases with no gene match: 1. This CDR3 has 13 residues.

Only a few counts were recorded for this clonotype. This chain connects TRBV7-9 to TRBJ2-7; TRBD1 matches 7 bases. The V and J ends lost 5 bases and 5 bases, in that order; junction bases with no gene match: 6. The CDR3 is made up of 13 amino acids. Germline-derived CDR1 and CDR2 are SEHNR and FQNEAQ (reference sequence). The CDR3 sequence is CASSPDRAHEQYF. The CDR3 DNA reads TGTGCCAGCAGCCCCGACAGGGCGCACGAGCAGTACTTC.

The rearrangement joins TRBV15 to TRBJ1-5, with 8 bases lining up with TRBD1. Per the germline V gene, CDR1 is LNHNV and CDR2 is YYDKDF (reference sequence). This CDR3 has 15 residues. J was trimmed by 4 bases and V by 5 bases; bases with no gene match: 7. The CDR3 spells CATSSGTGINQPQHF. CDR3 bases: TGTGCCACCAGCTCCGGGACAGGTATAAATCAGCCCCAGCATTTT.

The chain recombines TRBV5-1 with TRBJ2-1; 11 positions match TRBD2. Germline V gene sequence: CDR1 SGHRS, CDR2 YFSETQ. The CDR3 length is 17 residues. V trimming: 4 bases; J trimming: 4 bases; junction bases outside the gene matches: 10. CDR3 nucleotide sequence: TGCGCCAGCAGCGGTAGGGGACTAGCGGAACTGTACAATGAGCAGTTCTTC. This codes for CASSGRGLAELYNEQFF.

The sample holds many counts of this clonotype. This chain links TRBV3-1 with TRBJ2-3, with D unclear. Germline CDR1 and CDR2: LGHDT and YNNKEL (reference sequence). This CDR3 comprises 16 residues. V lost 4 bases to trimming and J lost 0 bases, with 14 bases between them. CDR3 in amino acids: CASSRTQRLSTDTQYF. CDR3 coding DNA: TGTGCCAGCAGCCGAACCCAGCGACTCAGCACAGATACGCAGTATTTT.

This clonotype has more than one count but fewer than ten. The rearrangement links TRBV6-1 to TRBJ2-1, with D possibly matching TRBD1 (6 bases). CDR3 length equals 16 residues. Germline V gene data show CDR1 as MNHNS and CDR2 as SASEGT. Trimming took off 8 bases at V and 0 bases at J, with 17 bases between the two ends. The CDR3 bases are TGTGCCAGCGTTTACAGGGAACTCAGCTCCTACAATGAGCAGTTCTTC. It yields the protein CASVYRELSSYNEQFF.

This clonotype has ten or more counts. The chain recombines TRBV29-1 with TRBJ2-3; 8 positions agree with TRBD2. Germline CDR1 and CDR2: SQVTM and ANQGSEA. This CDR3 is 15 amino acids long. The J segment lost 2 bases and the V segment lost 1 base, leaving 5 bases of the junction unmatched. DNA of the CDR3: TGCAGCGTTGAAGTAACGGGGGGGCTCACAGATACGCAGTATTTT. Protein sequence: CSVEVTGGLTDTQYF.

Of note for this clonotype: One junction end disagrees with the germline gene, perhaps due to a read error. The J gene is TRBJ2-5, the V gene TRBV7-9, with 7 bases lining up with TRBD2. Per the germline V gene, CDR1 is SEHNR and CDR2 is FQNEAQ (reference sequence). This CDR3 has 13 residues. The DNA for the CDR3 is TGTGCCAGCCGATCGTCGGGGGGAGAGACCCGGTACTTC. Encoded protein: CASRSSGGETRYF.

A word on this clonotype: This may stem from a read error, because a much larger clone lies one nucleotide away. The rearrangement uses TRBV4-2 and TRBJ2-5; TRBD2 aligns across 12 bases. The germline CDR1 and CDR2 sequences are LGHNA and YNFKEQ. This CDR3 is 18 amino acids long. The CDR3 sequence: CASSQELAGGLHQEAQYF. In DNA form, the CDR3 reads TGTGCCAGCAGCCAAGAACTAGCGGGGGGCCTCCACCAAGAGGCCCAGTACTTC.

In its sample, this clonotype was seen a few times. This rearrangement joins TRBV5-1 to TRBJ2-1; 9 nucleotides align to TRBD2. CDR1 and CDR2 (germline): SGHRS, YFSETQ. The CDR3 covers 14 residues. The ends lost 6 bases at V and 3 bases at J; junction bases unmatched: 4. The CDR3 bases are TGCGCCAGCACCCAGCGGGAGGTCTACAATGAGCAGTTCTTC. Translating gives CASTQREVYNEQFF.

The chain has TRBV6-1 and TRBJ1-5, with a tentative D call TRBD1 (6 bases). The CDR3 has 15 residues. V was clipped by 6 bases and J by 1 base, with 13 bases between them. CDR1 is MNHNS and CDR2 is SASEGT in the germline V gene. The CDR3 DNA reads TGTGCCAGCAGAGGGGGGACAAACAGCAATCAGCCCCAGCATTTT. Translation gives CASRGGTNSNQPQHF.

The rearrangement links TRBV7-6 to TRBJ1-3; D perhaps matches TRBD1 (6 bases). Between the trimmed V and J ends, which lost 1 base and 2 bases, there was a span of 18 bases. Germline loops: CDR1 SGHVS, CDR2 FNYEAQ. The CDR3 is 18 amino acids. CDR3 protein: CASSLGGAGGLAGNTIYF. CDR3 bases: TGTGCCAGCAGCTTAGGAGGAGCCGGGGGGCTAGCTGGAAACACCATATATTTT.

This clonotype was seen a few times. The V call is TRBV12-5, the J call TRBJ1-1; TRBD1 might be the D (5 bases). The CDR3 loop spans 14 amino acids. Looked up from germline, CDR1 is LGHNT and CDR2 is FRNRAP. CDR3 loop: CASTRATPNTEAFF. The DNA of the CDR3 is TGTGCCTCCACCAGGGCCACCCCGAACACTGAAGCTTTCTTT.

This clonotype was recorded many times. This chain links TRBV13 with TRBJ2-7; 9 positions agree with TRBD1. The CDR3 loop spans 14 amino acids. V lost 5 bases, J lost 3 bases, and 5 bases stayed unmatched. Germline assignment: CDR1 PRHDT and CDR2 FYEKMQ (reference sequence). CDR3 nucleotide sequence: TGTGCCAGCAGCCGGGGGGACAGGGTCTACGAGCAGTACTTC. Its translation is CASSRGDRVYEQYF. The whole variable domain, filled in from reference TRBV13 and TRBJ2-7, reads AAGVIQSPRHLIKEKRETATLKCYPIPRHDTVYWYQQGPGQDPQFLISFYEKMQSDKGSIPDRFSAQQFSDYHSELNMSSLELGDSALYFCASSRGDRVYEQYFGPGTRLTVT.

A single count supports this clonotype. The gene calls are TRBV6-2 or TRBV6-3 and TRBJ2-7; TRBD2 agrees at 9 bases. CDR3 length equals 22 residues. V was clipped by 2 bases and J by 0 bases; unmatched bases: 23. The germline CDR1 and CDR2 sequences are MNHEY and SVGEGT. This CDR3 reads CASSYQKIGREGTKLPSYEQYF. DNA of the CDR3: TGTGCCAGCAGTTACCAGAAAATTGGGCGGGAGGGCACCAAACTGCCCTCCTACGAGCAGTACTTC.

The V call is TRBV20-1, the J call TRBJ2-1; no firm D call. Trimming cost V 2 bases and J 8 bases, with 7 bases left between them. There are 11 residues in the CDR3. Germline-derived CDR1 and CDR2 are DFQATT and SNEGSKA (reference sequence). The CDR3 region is CSARSQYEQFF. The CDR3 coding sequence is TGCAGTGCTAGATCCCAGTATGAGCAGTTCTTC.

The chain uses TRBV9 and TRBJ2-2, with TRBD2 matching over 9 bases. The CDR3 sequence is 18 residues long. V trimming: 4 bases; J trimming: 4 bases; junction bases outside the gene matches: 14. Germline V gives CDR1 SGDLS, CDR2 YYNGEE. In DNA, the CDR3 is TGTGCCAGCAGCCCCCAGTGGCTAGCGGGGACGGGCACCGGGGAGCTGTTTTTT. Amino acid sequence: CASSPQWLAGTGTGELFF. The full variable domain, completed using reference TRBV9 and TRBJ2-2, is DSGVTQTPKHLITATGQRVTLRCSPRSGDLSVYWYQQSLDQGLQFLIQYYNGEERAKGNILERFSAQQFPDLHSELNLSSLELGDSALYFCASSPQWLAGTGTGELFFGEGSRLTVL.

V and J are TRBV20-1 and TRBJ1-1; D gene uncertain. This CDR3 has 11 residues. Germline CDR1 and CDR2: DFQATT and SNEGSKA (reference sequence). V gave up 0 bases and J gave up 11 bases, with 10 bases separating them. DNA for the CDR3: TGCAGTGCTAGAGATGAGCGGCGGGCTTTCTTT. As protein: CSARDERRAFF.

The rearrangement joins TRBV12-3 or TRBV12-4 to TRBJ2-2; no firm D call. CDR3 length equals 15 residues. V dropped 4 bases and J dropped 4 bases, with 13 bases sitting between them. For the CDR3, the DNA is TGTGCCAGCAGTTCCCAATCGATATCCACCGGGGAGCTGTTTTTT. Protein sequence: CASSSQSISTGELFF.

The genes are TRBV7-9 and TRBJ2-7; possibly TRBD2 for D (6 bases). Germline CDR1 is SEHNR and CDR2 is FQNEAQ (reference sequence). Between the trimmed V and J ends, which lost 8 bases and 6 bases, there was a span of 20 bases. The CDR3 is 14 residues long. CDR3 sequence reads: CASDLTGSFSEQYF. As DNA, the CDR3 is TGTGCCAGCGATCTGACCGGGAGTTTCTCCGAGCAGTACTTC.

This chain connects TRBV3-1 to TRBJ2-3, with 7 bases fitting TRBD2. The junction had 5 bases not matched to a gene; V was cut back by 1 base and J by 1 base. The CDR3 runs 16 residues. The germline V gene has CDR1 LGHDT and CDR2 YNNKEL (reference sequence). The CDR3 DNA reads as TGTGCCAGCAGCCAAGCCGGGCTAGCGGGCACAGATACGCAGTATTTT. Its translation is CASSQAGLAGTDTQYF.